This entry lists 9 T cell receptor beta chains sequenced from one sample in a study of blood T cells in healthy people across ages. Using a J-beta primer mix together with a sample-barcoded 5' primer, a second PCR was run for roughly 6 to 12 cycles. One entry per CDR3 protein results from TCRdb running MiXCR on the 5' RACE reads. The repertoire holds hundreds of thousands of distinct CDR3 sequences, with nearly 60% as singletons. The specimen was blood. The receptor set was obtained from a man aged 25 to 45 in good health.

This chain links TRBV3-1 with TRBJ1-1, with D unclear. The V gene's germline CDR1 is LGHDT and CDR2 YNNKEL (reference sequence). V lost 4 bases and J lost 4, with 13 bases in between. The CDR3 is 14 residues long. CDR3 loop: CASSPGPGSTEAFF. The DNA of the CDR3 is TGTGCCAGCAGCCCTGGGCCCGGCAGCACTGAAGCTTTCTTT.

The rearrangement joins TRBV20-1 to TRBJ2-7; no clear D. The CDR3 is 14 amino acids. Germline assignment: CDR1 DFQATT and CDR2 SNEGSKA (reference sequence). V was clipped by 6 bases and J by 0 bases, with 15 bases between them. DNA of the CDR3: TGCAGTGCCATGATCGGGCCACCCTCCTACGAGCAGTACTTC. It yields the protein CSAMIGPPSYEQYF.

V usage is TRBV10-3 and J usage is TRBJ2-3; 7 bases fit TRBD2. This CDR3 contains 13 residues. In germline, CDR1 is ENHRY, CDR2 SYGVKD. V lost 6 bases and J lost 5; bases outside the gene matches: 5. The CDR3 DNA follows: TGTGCCATCAGACCCCCTAGCGGAGATACGCAGTATTTT. It is translated as CAIRPPSGDTQYF.

Here the CDR3 DNA reads TGTGCCAGCAGTGCCCCCAGGGGACCAGCGAACTATGGCTACACCTTC. Translation gives CASSAPRGPANYGYTF. The chain employs TRBV28 and TRBJ1-2; perhaps TRBD1 as D (6 bases). The V gene's germline CDR1 is MDHEN and CDR2 SYDVKM. The V gene lost 5 bases and the J gene lost 2 bases, with 18 bases spanning the gap. This CDR3 has 16 residues.

The V gene is TRBV10-3, the J gene TRBJ2-5, with D tentatively TRBD2 (7 bases). There are 15 residues in the CDR3. V lost 11 bases and J 2 bases, leaving 21 bases between the germline ends. Germline V lookup: CDR1 ENHRY, CDR2 SYGVKD. In nucleotides, the CDR3 is TGTGCCGCCTCCTTTAAGGGGGGGGATCAAGAGACCCAGTACTTC. It encodes CAASFKGGDQETQYF.

This chain connects TRBV4-2 to TRBJ1-4; the D gene is possibly TRBD1 (5 bases). V was shortened by 3 bases and J by 3 bases, with 11 bases between the two germline ends. The CDR3 is 15 amino acids. Germline V lookup: CDR1 LGHNA, CDR2 YNFKEQ. The CDR3 spells CASSQLEGANEKLFF. Here the CDR3 DNA reads TGTGCCAGCAGCCAGCTGGAAGGGGCTAATGAAAAACTGTTTTTT.

This clonotype was seen a handful of times. The chain joins TRBV5-1 to TRBJ1-6; weak D call: TRBD1 (6 bases). V lost 0 bases and J lost 10, with 14 bases in between. CDR3 length equals 15 residues. In germline, CDR1 is SGHRS, CDR2 YFSETQ. The chain's CDR3 is CASSLGDGGPSPLHF. The CDR3 DNA is TGCGCCAGCAGCTTGGGGGACGGGGGGCCATCACCCCTCCACTTT. Complete variable domain (other parts from reference TRBV5-1 and TRBJ1-6): KAGVTQTPRYLIKTRGQQVTLSCSPISGHRSVSWYQQTPGQGLQFLFEYFSETQRNKGNFPGRFSGRQFSNSRSEMNVSTLELGDSALYLCASSLGDGGPSPLHFGNGTRLTVT.

There are a few counts of this clonotype. This chain uses TRBV10-3 with TRBJ2-7; D is ambiguous. From germline, CDR1 is ENHRY and CDR2 SYGVKD. The CDR3 consists of 14 residues. Trimming cost V 0 bases and J 2 bases, with 8 bases left between them. The CDR3 bases are TGTGCCATCAGTGAGTCTAGGGCGGCCTACGAGCAGTACTTC. This translates into CAISESRAAYEQYF.

This clonotype was detected once. The chain links TRBV4-1 to TRBJ2-7; maybe TRBD1 (6 bases). The CDR3 has 15 amino acids. Germline V gene lookup returns CDR1 MGHRA and CDR2 YSYEKL. The germline V and J ends were trimmed by 3 bases and 4 bases, with 16 bases remaining between them. DNA for the CDR3: TGCGCCAGCAGCCAGTTACAGGGTGGGGAATACGAGCAGTACTTC. Translating gives CASSQLQGGEYEQYF.